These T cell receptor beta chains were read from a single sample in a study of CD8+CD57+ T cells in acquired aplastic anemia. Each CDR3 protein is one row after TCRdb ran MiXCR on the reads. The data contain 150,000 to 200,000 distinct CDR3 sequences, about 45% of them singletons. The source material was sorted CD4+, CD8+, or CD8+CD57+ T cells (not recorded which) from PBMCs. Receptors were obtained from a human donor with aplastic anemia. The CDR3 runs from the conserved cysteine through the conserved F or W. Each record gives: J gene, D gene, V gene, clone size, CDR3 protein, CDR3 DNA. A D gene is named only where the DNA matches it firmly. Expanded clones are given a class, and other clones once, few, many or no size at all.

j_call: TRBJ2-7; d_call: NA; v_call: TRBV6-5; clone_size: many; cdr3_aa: CASSYSPRDLSYEQYF; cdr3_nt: TGTGCCAGCAGTTACTCGCCGCGAGACCTTTCCTACGAGCAGTACTTC
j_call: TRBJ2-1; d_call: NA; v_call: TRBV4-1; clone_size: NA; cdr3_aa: CASSQGREWNEQFF; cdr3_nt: TGCGCCAGCAGCCAAGGACGGGAATGGAATGAGCAGTTCTTC
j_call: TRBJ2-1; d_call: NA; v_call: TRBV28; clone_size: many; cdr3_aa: CASSLISAFGEQFF; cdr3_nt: TGTGCCAGCAGTTTGATTAGCGCCTTTGGCGAGCAGTTCTTC
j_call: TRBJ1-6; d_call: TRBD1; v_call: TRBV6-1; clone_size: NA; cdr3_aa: CASSARQGDNSPLHF; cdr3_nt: TGTGCCAGCAGTGCAAGACAGGGGGATAATTCACCCCTCCACTTT
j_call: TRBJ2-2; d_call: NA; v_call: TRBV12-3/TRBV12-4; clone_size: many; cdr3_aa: CASSLSGSGELFF; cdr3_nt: TGTGCCAGCAGTTTATCGGGATCCGGGGAGCTGTTTTTT
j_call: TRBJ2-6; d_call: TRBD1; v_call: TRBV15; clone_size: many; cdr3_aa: CATSRRTGGISSGANVLTF; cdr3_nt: TGTGCCACCAGCAGACGGACAGGGGGTATCAGCTCTGGGGCCAACGTCCTGACTTTC
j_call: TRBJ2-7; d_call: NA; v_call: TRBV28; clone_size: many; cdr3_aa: CASSLSFYEQYF; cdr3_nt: TGTGCCAGCAGTCTCTCATTCTACGAGCAGTACTTC
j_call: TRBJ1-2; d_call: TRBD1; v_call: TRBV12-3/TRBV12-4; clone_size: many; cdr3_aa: CASSLTTGGYYTF; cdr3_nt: TGTGCCAGCAGTTTAACGACAGGGGGGTACTACACCTTC
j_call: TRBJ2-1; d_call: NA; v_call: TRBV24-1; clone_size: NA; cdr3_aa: CATSDYTARDKFF; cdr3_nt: TGTGCCACCAGTGATTACACCGCAAGGGATAAGTTCTTC
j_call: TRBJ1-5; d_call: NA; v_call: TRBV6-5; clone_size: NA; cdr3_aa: CASSNAGLYSNQPQHF; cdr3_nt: TGTGCCAGCAGTAACGCAGGACTATATAGCAATCAGCCCCAGCATTTT
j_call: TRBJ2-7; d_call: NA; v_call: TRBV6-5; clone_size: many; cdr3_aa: CASSYGPGGEQYF; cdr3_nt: TGTGCCAGCAGTTACGGCCCCGGGGGCGAGCAGTACTTC
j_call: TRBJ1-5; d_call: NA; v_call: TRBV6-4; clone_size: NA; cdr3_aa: CASRAGSNQPQHF; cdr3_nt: TGTGCCAGCAGGGCAGGGAGCAATCAGCCCCAGCATTTT
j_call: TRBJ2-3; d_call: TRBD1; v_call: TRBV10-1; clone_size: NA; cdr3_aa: CASSYGQANTDTQYF; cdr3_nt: TGCGCCAGCAGCTACGGACAGGCCAACACAGATACGCAGTATTTT
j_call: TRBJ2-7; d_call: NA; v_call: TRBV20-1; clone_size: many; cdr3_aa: CSASRVSSEQYF; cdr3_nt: TGCAGTGCTAGCAGGGTTTCCTCCGAGCAGTACTTC
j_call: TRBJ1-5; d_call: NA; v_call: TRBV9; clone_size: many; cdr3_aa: CASSAGIPGGHGNQPQHF; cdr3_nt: TGTGCCAGCAGCGCCGGAATTCCGGGAGGCCACGGCAATCAGCCCCAGCATTTT
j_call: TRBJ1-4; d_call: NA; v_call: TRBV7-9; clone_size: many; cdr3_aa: CASSLGPTNEKLFF; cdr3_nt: TGTGCCAGCAGCTTAGGTCCAACTAATGAAAAACTGTTTTTT
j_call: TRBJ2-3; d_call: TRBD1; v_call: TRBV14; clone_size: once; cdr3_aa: CASSQDPGGRSDTQYF; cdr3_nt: TGTGCCAGCAGCCAAGATCCAGGGGGCAGGTCAGATACGCAGTATTTT
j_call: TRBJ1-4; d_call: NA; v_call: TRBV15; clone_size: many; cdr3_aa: CATSGPRTEDEKLFF; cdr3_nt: TGTGCCACCAGCGGACCGAGGACCGAGGATGAAAAACTGTTTTTT
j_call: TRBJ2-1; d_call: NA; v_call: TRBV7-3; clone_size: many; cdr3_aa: CASSLKVQSSYNEQFF; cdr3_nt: TGTGCCAGCAGCTTAAAAGTACAGAGCTCCTACAATGAGCAGTTCTTC
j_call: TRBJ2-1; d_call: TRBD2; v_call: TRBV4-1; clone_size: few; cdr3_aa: CASSQEVRAGGRNEQFF; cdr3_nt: TGCGCCAGCAGCCAAGAAGTCCGAGCGGGAGGGCGCAATGAGCAGTTCTTC
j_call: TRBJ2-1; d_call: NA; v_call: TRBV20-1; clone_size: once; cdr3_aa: CSARSSRGADEQFF; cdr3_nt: TGCAGTGCTAGGAGTAGCAGAGGGGCAGATGAGCAGTTCTTC